The clone carrying this TCR beta chain was observed a single time. The antigen remains unidentified. The assay was immunoSEQ multiplex PCR, and TCRdb's table has in-frame clones only and misses some. The sample holds tens of thousands of clones, roughly 80% seen once. This sample was taken from a study of graft-versus-host responses after intestinal transplantation. Germline CDR1 is LNHDA and CDR2 is SQIVND (reference sequence). V was clipped by 6 bases and J by 7 bases, with 9 bases between them. CDR3 size: 11 residues. The sample was unstimulated CD4+ T cells sorted from spleen or lymph node cells, taken before transplant. This receptor was taken from a human donor who was the organ donor for an intestinal transplant. This chain joins TRBV19 and TRBJ1-2; possibly TRBD1 for D (5 bases). The CDR3 DNA is TGTGCCAGTAGCCTAGGGGTTGGCTACACCTTC. Encoded protein: CASSLGVGYTF.